Below, one T cell receptor (beta chain) is given with its context. It has no known antigen specificity. Base qualities are not provided; no much larger clone lies one nucleotide away. The data originate from a study of cytomegalovirus exposure and HLA in healthy donors (dated by TCRdb to 2015 to 2018). In terms of the full investigation: In an earlier analysis of approximately 500 of the donors, around 290 Gb of sequence data and approximately 120 million unique TCR beta sequences from approximately 180 million T cells were reported. Donor age, sex, ethnicity and CMV serostatus were compiled alongside the repertoire data. An early release covering more than 500 HLA-typed donors comprised about 300 gigabases of sequencing data and around 85 million unique TCR sequences. Of the 300 to 400 genotyped donors, around 81% fell in the genetic ancestry cluster associated with self-reported Caucasian donors. An earlier analysis of fewer than 700 of the donors applied high-throughput TCR beta sequencing to assess whether each TCR beta V gene segment acted as functional or pseudogenic. In addition to the first cohort of 500 to 850 subjects, a separate validation cohort of 120 different subjects was used. In the later analysis, no new phenotypic data were used to find candidate immune exposures; instead, reliance was placed on TCR beta sequences and their occurrence across donors. A later genetic analysis used genome-wide SNP genotypes for about 60% of the roughly 670 donors, treating that subset as a discovery cohort. Typing coverage differed by locus: A, B, C, DRB1 and DQB1 were typed in roughly 629-640 donors, DQA1 in 522, DPA1 in approximately 610, and DPB1 in roughly 470. Every repertoire in the discovery cohort had been generated on one and the same sequencing platform. The study was designed to test whether signatures of past pathogen exposure could be identified by cataloging public T cell receptors. High-throughput TCR immunosequencing, statistical association of individual TCRs with disease status, and machine learning were combined to predict cytomegalovirus infection status. The study used immunosequencing to profile the T cell repertoires of 666 subjects and linked those repertoires to cytomegalovirus serostatus. Both class I and class II loci were covered by HLA typing, at four-digit resolution. Across about 370 genotyped donors of the cohort, an average of about 240,000 unique TCR beta nucleotide sequences per donor were sequenced, and roughly a sixth of those sequences were non-productive. Five DR-DQ haplotypes were handled as single units for association and clustering because linkage in the cohort was strong. A later analysis re-examined previously published TCR beta repertoires from more than 650 donors and added high-resolution HLA genotyping to investigate patterns of TCR occurrence. On the study overall, not on this receptor specifically: Sequencing depth was assumed to be roughly uniform across donors in the presence/absence analyses, though that assumption may not hold. According to a later analysis, parvovirus B19, influenza, CMV and Epstein-Barr virus appeared linked to several top co-occurrence clusters. Correlated functional status among segregating V segments might reflect linkage disequilibrium, but an unknown experimental factor could not be ruled out. A later analysis found that TCR association rates varied across HLA loci, with DRB1 alleles showing the most associated TCRs and HLA-C alleles the fewest. Strong co-occurrence of HLA alleles, especially DR and DQ, made assigning TCR associations to individual alleles difficult. An earlier analysis of approximately 570 of the donors showed that most TCR beta V segments appeared in productive rearrangements either about 87% or about 30% of the time, which broadly matched IMGT annotations. According to a later genetic analysis, donors in an Asian-associated ancestry cluster had fewer N-insertions in productive TCRs than the approximately 700-donor mean. In a later analysis, HLA-associated TCR beta chains were found to be more clonally expanded and to have lower generation probabilities than equally common non-associated chains. Over 15 rarely observed V segments, including chromosome 9 orphons, were excluded from the earlier analysis of about 600 of the donors because counts were too low. The cohort was sequenced for TCR beta chains only, and without alpha or paired-chain data the features that could be detected were limited. A few of the identified cytomegalovirus-associated TCR beta chains were confirmed in vitro to be specific for cytomegalovirus antigens. A further reported finding was that TCR beta sequences accurately predicted the HLA-A and HLA-B alleles for most subjects in the first cohort. The 87-base-pair reads could not distinguish some IMGT-functional V segments, including TRBV6-2 and TRBV6-3, so those segments were excluded. In both the original and validation cohorts, the classifier was reported to diagnose cytomegalovirus status with high specificity and sensitivity. It was suggested by the authors that the approach could potentially be generalized to other disease states and immunological phenotypes. Because HLA typing was unavailable for some donors at each locus, only the typed subset was used in association tests. While some public TCRs were present in many individuals, most TCR sequences turned up only very rarely across donors. Immune exposure information for the cohort was limited to CMV serostatus. In a later genetic analysis, a missense DCLRE1C variant was associated with V-gene and J-gene trimming of TCR beta chains, and the association was replicated in an independent cohort. According to a later analysis, most CMV-associated TCR beta chains appeared to be HLA-restricted, and the HLA associations seemed to be driven largely by CMV exposure. A group of highly shared sequence variants was considered likely to be a technical artifact of the sequencing pipeline. Specific HLA alleles were associated with about 17,000 TCR beta sequences at a false discovery rate of 0.05 in a later analysis. The study listed approximately 160 TCR beta chains as associated with cytomegalovirus.

The cohort comprised 550 to 700 healthy bone marrow donors. All cohort members were sampled while nominally healthy, although unrecorded immune exposures were likely present. The donor was CMV seropositive and was included in the group of 289 seropositive cohort members. A peripheral blood sample was collected from each donor, and TCR beta sequencing was performed on peripheral blood mononuclear cells. The Qiagen DNeasy Blood Extraction Kit was used to extract genomic DNA from the blood cell samples. The V end loses 6 bases and the J end loses 3 bases, and a stretch of 11 bases separates them. As encoded in the germline V gene, CDR1 is SGHNT while CDR2 is YENEEA. The CDR3 runs 13 amino acids, cysteine and phenylalanine included. The entry retains the CDR3 DNA only, 39 bases that are in frame from base 1. Library preparation employed the immunoSEQ multiplex PCR assay. The multiplex PCR relied on a mix of 60 forward primers for TCR Vbeta segments and 13 reverse primers for TCR Jbeta segments. The CDR3 region of rearranged TCR beta genes was amplified from genomic DNA with a multiplex PCR assay. On the Illumina HiSeq System, the amplified TCR beta libraries were sequenced as 87-base-pair reads. In the source study's methods: A later analysis tallied approximately 87 million unique TCR beta chains across the 666 repertoires, and about 12 million of those chains were shared by two or more donors. Raw reads were error-corrected and collapsed into unique sequences with a nearest-neighbor algorithm that merged closely related sequences to remove PCR and sequencing errors. CDR3 sequences were aligned to IMGT reference sequences to assign V, D and J gene segments. For a sequence to be retained, at least a six-nucleotide match to both a V gene segment and a J gene segment was required. A rearrangement counted as productive if the CDR3 had no stop codons and remained in frame with V and J, and every other rearrangement counted as non-productive. CDR3 was defined according to IMGT convention as the region running from the second conserved V-encoded cysteine to the conserved J-encoded phenylalanine. In an earlier analysis of roughly 610 of the donors, sequences lacking an unambiguous match to a single V gene segment were excluded. An earlier analysis of 587 of the donors called V segments functional above 56.7% productive rearrangements and segregating when the between-donor standard deviation exceeded 5%. To diagnose cytomegalovirus status from the catalog of TCR beta chain sequences, a statistical classification framework was built. V and J gene assignment, in a later analysis, came from comparing TCR nucleotide sequences with IMGT/GENE-DB human TR gene sequences. Using the TCRdist pipeline, a later analysis assigned CDR3 sequences along with most-parsimonious VDJ recombination scenarios. In a later analysis, each TCR beta chain was defined by its CDR3 amino acid sequence together with its V-gene family, and reads lacking a unique V-gene family were excluded. To address suspected cross-contamination and a sequencing artifact, a later analysis removed several hundred highly shared, low-generation-probability nucleotide sequences. In a later analysis, a clonal expansion index for each public chain was calculated from normalized within-repertoire ranks of inferred template counts. A later analysis computed generation probabilities with a VDJ recombination model fitted to out-of-frame rearrangements, and checked the results against IGoR. Hypergeometric tests were used in a later analysis to score TCR-TCR, TCR-HLA and TCR-CMV co-occurrence, with a repertoire-size bias correction applied to the TCR pairs. In a later analysis, false discovery rates were estimated by permuting HLA or CMV assignments 20 times. A later analysis grouped co-occurring TCRs with DBSCAN, adding TCRdist sequence similarity when clustering within HLA-allele-positive subsets. Co-occurrence clustering excluded repertoires with fewer than 30,000 or more than 120,000 public chains, plus five with anomalous nucleotide sharing. Here the immuneACCESS table is served through TCRdb, limited to in-frame sequences with V and J called. Missing clones are a known gap in these copies; in checked studies unresolved V genes cover under half, and the rest lacks a known reason. The DNA gave D and trimming, while V, J and clone size come from that table. In all, the sample holds fewer than 200,000 clones, and 85% of those were seen once. Together, the top ten hold roughly 2.2% of the sample.

Specimen: PBMCs. The sequence derives from a man aged 18 to 30 in good health and CMV-seropositive. The chain was built from TRBV11-3 and TRBJ2-5; a confident D gene designation cannot be given. DNA sequence: TGTGCCAGCAGTCCATTCGAGGAAGAGACCCAGTACTTC. This translates into CASSPFEEETQYF. With all but the CDR3 taken from the reference TRBV11-3 and TRBJ2-5 genes, the full variable domain is: EAGVVQSPRYKIIEKKQPVAFWCNPISGHNTLYWYLQNLGQGPELLIRYENEEAVDDSQLPKDRFSAERLKGVDSTLKIQPAELGDSAVYLCASSPFEEETQYFGPGTRLLVL.